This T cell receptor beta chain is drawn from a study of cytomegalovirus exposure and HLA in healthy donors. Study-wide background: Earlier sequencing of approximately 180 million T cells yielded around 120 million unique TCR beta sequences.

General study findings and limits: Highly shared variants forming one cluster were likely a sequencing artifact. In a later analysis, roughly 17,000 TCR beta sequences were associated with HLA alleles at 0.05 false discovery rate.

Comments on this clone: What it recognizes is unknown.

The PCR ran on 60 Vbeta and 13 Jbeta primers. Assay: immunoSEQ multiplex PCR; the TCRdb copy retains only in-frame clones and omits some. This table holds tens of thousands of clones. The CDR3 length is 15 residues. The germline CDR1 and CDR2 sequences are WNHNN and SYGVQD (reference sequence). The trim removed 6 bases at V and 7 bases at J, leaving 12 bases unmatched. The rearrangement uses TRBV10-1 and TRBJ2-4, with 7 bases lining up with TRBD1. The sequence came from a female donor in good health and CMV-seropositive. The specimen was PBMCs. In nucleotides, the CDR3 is TGCGCCAGCAGCCCCGGGACAGCGGCTGGGAACATTCAGTACTTC. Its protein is CASSPGTAAGNIQYF.